This TCR beta chain was captured by sequencing in a study of blood T cell repertoires in COVID-19. TCRdb keeps only in-frame clones here, not all; method: immunoSEQ multiplex PCR. Among about 160,000 clones listed, approximately 85% were seen once. Germline V lookup: CDR1 SGHVS, CDR2 FQNEAQ. The CDR3 loop spans 14 amino acids. V shed 5 bases and J 8 bases; nucleotides not matched to a gene: 6. The chain links TRBV7-8 to TRBJ2-1; 10 nucleotides match TRBD2. Sample: peripheral blood. The source is a man aged 40-50 years with acute or convalescent COVID-19. The CDR3 DNA sequence: TGTGCCAGCAGCCCTCCCGGGACTAGCGATGAGCAGTTCTTC. Its translation is CASSPPGTSDEQFF.